Following are 29 T cell receptor beta chains from one sample sequenced in a study of radiation and T cells in renal cell carcinoma (dated by TCRdb to about 2020). In light of the paper, this sample's time point label describes: baseline pretreatment blood. This sample's treatment or condition label indicates: 15 Gy SBRT to primary tumor, nephrectomy 4 weeks later. Library creation used the immunoSEQ multiplex PCR assay. Entries here come from immuneACCESS through TCRdb and include only in-frame sequences with V and J called. Some clones fail to appear in such tables; in the studies checked, an unresolved V gene covers under half of the shortfall, and the cause of the remainder is unknown. Here the sample has 150,000 or so clones; about 87% occur a single time. The ten largest clonotypes hold around 4% of the sample. Sequenced material: blood, taken from a patient whose treatment included radiotherapy and nephrectomy. The receptors derive from a woman between 65 and 79 years old with renal cell carcinoma.

This clone was observed once. J is TRBJ2-3 and V is TRBV19, with TRBD2 matching 10 bases. Germline V lookup: CDR1 LNHDA, CDR2 SQIVND (reference sequence). The CDR3 runs 16 residues. V lost 5 bases, J lost 6 bases, and 11 bases stayed unmatched. Here the CDR3 reads CASSPRGSGGIDTQYF. The CDR3 nucleotides read TGTGCCAGTAGTCCCCGCGGTAGCGGGGGGATTGATACGCAGTATTTT.

V is TRBV11-3 and J is TRBJ1-1; 7 bases are a match to TRBD1. Germline CDR1 is SGHNT and CDR2 is YENEEA. Unmatched junction bases numbered 4, after V lost 5 bases and J lost 1 base. This CDR3 spans 14 amino acids. The CDR3 region is CASSQRTGNTEAFF. As DNA, the CDR3 is TGTGCCAGCAGCCAACGGACAGGGAACACTGAAGCTTTCTTT.

A single count supports this clone. The chain combines TRBV18 with TRBJ2-3, with D unresolved. Looked up from germline, CDR1 is KGHSH and CDR2 is LQKENI. There are 13 residues in the CDR3. V was shortened by 2 bases and J by 1 base, with 4 bases between the two germline ends. This CDR3 is CASSPGGTDTQYF. CDR3 bases: TGTGCCAGCTCACCAGGTGGCACAGATACGCAGTATTTT.

This clone showed up just once. The same CDR3 arises from other DNA sequences in this sample as well. The chain links TRBV5-1 to TRBJ2-5; D may be TRBD1 or TRBD2 (6 bases each). Trimming stripped 0 bases from V and 6 bases from J, with 12 bases between. Germline CDR1 and CDR2: SGHRS and YFSETQ. There are 14 residues in the CDR3. The CDR3 sequence: CASSLGQGRQTQYF. The CDR3 DNA sequence: TGCGCCAGCAGCTTGGGGCAGGGGAGGCAGACCCAGTACTTC.

This chain uses TRBV7-2 with TRBJ1-1; 7 nucleotides align to TRBD1. V shed 1 base and J 3 bases; nucleotides not matched to a gene: 2. Germline assignment: CDR1 SGHTA and CDR2 FQGNSA. CDR3 length: 14 amino acids. This CDR3 reads CASSLEQGYTEAFF. CDR3 sequence (DNA): TGTGCCAGCAGCTTAGAACAGGGGTACACTGAAGCTTTCTTT.

This clone was observed a single time. V is TRBV2 and J is TRBJ1-5; a possible D gene is TRBD1 (5 bases). The CDR3 has 15 residues. Per germline, CDR1 SNHLY and CDR2 FYNNEI. The V gene lost 5 bases and the J gene lost 2 bases, with 13 bases spanning the gap. The CDR3 loop reads CASSSRQFGNQPQHF. CDR3 nucleotides: TGTGCCAGCAGTTCACGACAGTTCGGCAATCAGCCCCAGCATTTT.

The chain couples TRBV9 to TRBJ1-2; the D is unclear. Trimming removed 0 bases from V and 3 bases from J, with 15 bases in between. The CDR3 extends over 16 amino acids. The germline CDR1 and CDR2 sequences are SGDLS and YYNGEE. CDR3: CASSVDSRHSYYGYTF. The CDR3 DNA follows: TGTGCCAGCAGCGTAGATAGTAGACACTCATACTATGGCTACACCTTC.

The rearrangement links TRBV7-6 to TRBJ2-3, with 11 bases matching TRBD2. V dropped 1 base and J dropped 0; count of bases not matched to a gene: 6. The CDR3 consists of 18 residues. Per the germline V gene, CDR1 is SGHVS and CDR2 is FNYEAQ. The CDR3 DNA reads TGTGCCAGCAGCTTAGTAGCGGGACTAGCGGCTAGCACAGATACGCAGTATTTT. Residues: CASSLVAGLAASTDTQYF.

The chain uses TRBV7-3 and TRBJ2-2, with D possibly being TRBD2 (6 bases). The V and J ends lost 1 base and 2 bases respectively, with 8 bases between them. The CDR3 extends over 15 amino acids. Looked up from germline, CDR1 is SGHTA and CDR2 is FQGTGA. This CDR3 is CASSLSGVNTGELFF. The CDR3 DNA follows: TGTGCCAGCAGCTTAAGCGGGGTTAACACCGGGGAGCTGTTTTTT.

V usage is TRBV21-1 and J usage is TRBJ1-1. TRBV21-1 is classified as a pseudogene. The CDR3 contains 12 residues. CDR3 bases: TGTGCCAGCAGCCAAGGGGACACTGAAGCTTTCTTT. This gives the protein CASSQGDTEAFF.

The CDR3 DNA is TGTGCCAGCAGCTTAGCGGGGGTTAATGAGCAGTTCTTC. Its translation: CASSLAGVNEQFF. The chain recombines TRBV7-9 with TRBJ2-1; D tentatively fits TRBD1 or TRBD2 (5 bases each). Germline assignment: CDR1 SEHNR and CDR2 FQNEAQ (reference sequence). Trimming removed 0 bases from V and 7 bases from J, with 7 bases in between. The CDR3 runs 13 residues.

The gene calls are TRBV5-8 and TRBJ1-5; D uncertain. The germline gives CDR1 SGHTS, CDR2 YDEGEE. V lost 2 bases to trimming and J lost 5 bases, with 5 bases between them. The CDR3 spans 12 residues. The CDR3 loop is CASSFPHQPQHF. The CDR3 nucleotides are TGTGCCAGCAGCTTTCCACATCAGCCCCAGCATTTT.

V usage is TRBV9 and J usage is TRBJ2-2; no firm D call. There are 17 residues in the CDR3. The germline V gene encodes CDR1 SGDLS and CDR2 YYNGEE. V lost 4 bases and J lost 3, with 19 bases in between. This CDR3 is CASSSHLGSSDTGELFF. CDR3 sequence (DNA): TGTGCCAGCAGCTCCCATCTTGGTAGCTCTGACACCGGGGAGCTGTTTTTT.

This clone turned up a few times. V usage is TRBV7-2 and J usage is TRBJ1-1; D gene unclear. V gave up 3 bases and J gave up 8 bases, with 13 bases separating them. This CDR3 is 13 amino acids long. Germline CDR1 SGHTA, CDR2 FQGNSA. DNA for the CDR3: TGTGCCAGCAGCTTCCGACGAGACGGAGAAGCTTTCTTT. Encoded protein: CASSFRRDGEAFF.

The chain uses TRBV4-3 and TRBJ2-6; D may be TRBD2 (5 bases). This CDR3 has 14 amino acids. V was clipped by 1 base and J by 7 bases, with 8 bases between them. Germline V gene sequence: CDR1 LGHNA, CDR2 YSLEER. CDR3 in amino acids: CASSQGGGANVLTF. CDR3 coding DNA: TGCGCCAGCAGCCAAGGAGGAGGAGCCAACGTCCTGACTTTC.

A note on this clone: At one end the junction does not follow the germline gene, possibly because of a read error. The chain recombines TRBV19 with TRBJ1-2; TRBD1 aligns across 7 bases. The germline CDR1 and CDR2 sequences are LNHDA and SQIVND (reference sequence). This CDR3 region has 15 residues. The CDR3: CASTSRQGREGTWLF. CDR3 DNA sequence: TGTGCCAGTACCTCCAGACAGGGAAGGGAGGGGACATGGCTCTTC.

J is TRBJ1-1 and V is TRBV7-2; D gene ambiguous. Looked up from germline, CDR1 is SGHTA and CDR2 is FQGNSA. The CDR3 totals 14 residues. V was trimmed by 2 bases and J by 0 bases, leaving 7 bases between them. The CDR3 here is CASSLLGLNTEAFF. The CDR3 bases are TGTGCCAGCAGCTTATTAGGGTTGAACACTGAAGCTTTCTTT.

The rearrangement joins TRBV5-1 to TRBJ2-2, with 8 bases identical to TRBD2. This CDR3 region has 14 residues. CDR1 and CDR2 (germline): SGHRS, YFSETQ. J lost 5 bases, V lost 7 bases, and 7 bases had no gene match. CDR3 DNA: TGCGCCAGCTTCGGGGGGGCCGAGACCGGGGAGCTGTTTTTT. Translating it yields CASFGGAETGELFF.

This sequence joins TRBV4-2 and TRBJ2-7, with a weak D call TRBD2 (7 bases). Germline loops: CDR1 LGHNA, CDR2 YNFKEQ. Trimming pared 1 base from V and 6 bases from J, leaving 22 bases between. The CDR3 is 17 residues long. CDR3 sequence reads: CASSQGAVSGVQGEQYF. In DNA, the CDR3 is TGTGCCAGCAGCCAAGGCGCGGTAAGCGGGGTACAGGGCGAGCAGTACTTC.

The CDR3 nucleotides read TGTGCCATCAGTGAGTCGGGGACAGGCCTCAGTGGGGCCAACGTCCTGACTTTC. Its translation is CAISESGTGLSGANVLTF. J is TRBJ2-6 and V is TRBV10-3; 8 bases align to TRBD1. V shed 0 bases and J 3 bases; nucleotides not matched to a gene: 7. The CDR3 is 18 amino acids. Germline V gene lookup returns CDR1 ENHRY and CDR2 SYGVKD.

The chain has TRBV7-2 and TRBJ1-2, with 7 positions matching TRBD1. Germline CDR1 and CDR2: SGHTA and FQGNSA. V shed 5 bases and J 4 bases; nucleotides not matched to a gene: 7. The CDR3 totals 14 residues. The CDR3 loop reads CASSTDRVAYGYTF. CDR3 sequence (DNA): TGTGCCAGCAGCACTGACAGGGTTGCCTATGGCTACACCTTC.

J is TRBJ2-5 and V is TRBV7-9, with 8 nucleotides matching TRBD2. The CDR3 length is 17 residues. Germline V gene lookup returns CDR1 SEHNR and CDR2 FQNEAQ (reference sequence). J gave up 1 base and V 2 bases, and 9 bases lay outside the gene matches. The CDR3 bases are TGTGCCAGCAGCTTACGTGCGGGGGGTATACCCCAAGAGACCCAGTACTTC. It codes for CASSLRAGGIPQETQYF.

CDR3 coding DNA: TGTGCCAGCAGCTCCCAAAGCGGGGGGGCCACCGGGGAGCTGTTTTTT. Encoded protein: CASSSQSGGATGELFF. The chain couples TRBV11-3 to TRBJ2-2, with TRBD2 matching over 10 bases. V lost 4 bases, J lost 4 bases, and 6 bases stayed unmatched. The CDR3 extends over 16 amino acids. Looked up from germline, CDR1 is SGHNT and CDR2 is YENEEA.

The rearrangement joins TRBV5-8 to TRBJ1-2; D is unresolved. Per the germline V gene, CDR1 is SGHTS and CDR2 is YDEGEE. V was shortened by 0 bases and J by 6 bases, with 9 bases between the two germline ends. The CDR3 sequence is 13 residues long. The CDR3 region is CASSLARRNGYTF. The CDR3 region has the DNA TGTGCCAGCAGCTTGGCACGGAGGAATGGCTACACCTTC.

Here the CDR3 reads CASSEVVTQYF. DNA of the CDR3: TGTGCCAGCAGTGAGGTGGTTACGCAGTATTTT. The chain recombines TRBV2 with TRBJ2-3; D remains unclear. The CDR3 length is 11 residues. Germline CDR1 and CDR2: SNHLY and FYNNEI. Trimming stripped 3 bases from V and 8 bases from J, with 6 bases between.

The rearrangement joins TRBV7-8 to TRBJ1-2; D ambiguous. CDR3 size: 14 residues. Germline CDR1 is SGHVS and CDR2 is FQNEAQ. V shed 0 bases and J shed 3 bases, with 8 bases lying between them. The CDR3 DNA follows: TGTGCCAGCAGCTTAGCGGCGATTTACTATGGCTACACCTTC. Amino acid sequence: CASSLAAIYYGYTF. The whole variable domain, remainder taken from reference TRBV7-8 and TRBJ1-2, is GAGVSQSPRYKVAKRGQDVALRCDPISGHVSLFWYQQALGQGPEFLTYFQNEAQLDKSGLPSDRFFAERPEGSVSTLKIQRTQQEDSAVYLCASSLAAIYYGYTFGSGTRLTVV.

The chain links TRBV7-9 to TRBJ1-2; D unresolved. The CDR3 covers 13 residues. V was clipped by 5 bases and J by 8 bases, with 15 bases between them. Germline CDR1 SEHNR, CDR2 FQNEAQ (reference sequence). CDR3 bases: TGTGCCAGCAGCCCCGGGTCTACCCCCGGCTACACCTTC. It codes for CASSPGSTPGYTF. The full variable domain, in which reference TRBV7-9 and TRBJ1-2 provide the parts outside the CDR3, is DTGVSQNPRHKITKRGQNVTFRCDPISEHNRLYWYRQTLGQGPEFLTYFQNEAQLEKSRLLSDRFSAERPKGSFSTLEIQRTEQGDSAMYLCASSPGSTPGYTFGSGTRLTVV.

The V call is TRBV6-6, the J call TRBJ1-6, with 7 positions matching TRBD1. The CDR3 length is 16 residues. Trimming took 2 bases from V and 7 from J; bases not matched to a gene: 8. Germline V gene lookup returns CDR1 MNHNY and CDR2 SVGAGI (reference sequence). This CDR3 is CASSYPRQGANSPLHF. The CDR3 DNA reads as TGTGCCAGCAGTTACCCAAGACAGGGCGCCAATTCACCCCTCCACTTT.

The chain carries TRBV6-1 and TRBJ2-7; D is perhaps TRBD1 (6 bases). Looked up from germline, CDR1 is MNHNS and CDR2 is SASEGT. V was clipped by 6 bases and J by 2 bases, with 14 bases between them. The CDR3 totals 14 residues. CDR3 nucleotide sequence: TGTGCCAGCAGCAGCAGAGGACAGCCCTACGAGCAGTACTTC. The encoded protein is CASSSRGQPYEQYF.